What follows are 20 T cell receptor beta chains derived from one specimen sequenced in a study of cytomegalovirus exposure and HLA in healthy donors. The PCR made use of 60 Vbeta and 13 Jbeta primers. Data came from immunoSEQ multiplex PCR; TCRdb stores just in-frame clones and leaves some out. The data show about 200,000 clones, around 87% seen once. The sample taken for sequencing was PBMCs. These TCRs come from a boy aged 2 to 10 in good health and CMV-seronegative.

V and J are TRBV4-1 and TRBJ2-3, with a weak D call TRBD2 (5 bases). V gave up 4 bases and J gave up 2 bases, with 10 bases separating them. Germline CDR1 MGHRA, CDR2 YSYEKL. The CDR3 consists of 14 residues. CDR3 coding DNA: TGCGCCAGCAGCCCAGAGGGCTCCACAGATACGCAGTATTTT. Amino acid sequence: CASSPEGSTDTQYF.

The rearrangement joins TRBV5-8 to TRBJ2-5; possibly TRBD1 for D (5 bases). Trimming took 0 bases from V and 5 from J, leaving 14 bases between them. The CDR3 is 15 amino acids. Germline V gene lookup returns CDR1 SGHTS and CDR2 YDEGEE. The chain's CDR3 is CASSLGQGYLETQYF. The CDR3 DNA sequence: TGTGCCAGCAGCTTGGGTCAGGGATATTTGGAGACCCAGTACTTC.

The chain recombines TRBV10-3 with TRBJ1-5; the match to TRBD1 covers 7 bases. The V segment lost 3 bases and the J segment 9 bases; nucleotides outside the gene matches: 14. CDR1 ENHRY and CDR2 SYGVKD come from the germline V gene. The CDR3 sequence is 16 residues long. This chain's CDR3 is CAISDAGTVPQGPQHF. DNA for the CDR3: TGTGCCATCAGTGACGCCGGGACAGTCCCCCAAGGGCCCCAGCATTTT.

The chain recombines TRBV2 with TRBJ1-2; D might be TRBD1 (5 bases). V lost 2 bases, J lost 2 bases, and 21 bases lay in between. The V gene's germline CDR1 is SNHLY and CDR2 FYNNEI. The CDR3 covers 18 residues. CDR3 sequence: CASSERDSLMRPNYGYTF. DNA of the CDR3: TGTGCCAGCAGTGAAAGGGACTCGTTAATGAGACCAAACTATGGCTACACCTTC.

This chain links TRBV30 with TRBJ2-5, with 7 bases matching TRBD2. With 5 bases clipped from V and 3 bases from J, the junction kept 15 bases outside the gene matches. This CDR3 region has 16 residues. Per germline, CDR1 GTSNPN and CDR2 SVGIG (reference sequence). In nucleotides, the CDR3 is TGTGCCTGGGCCGGACTAGGAGGTGGTAGGAAAGAGACCCAGTACTTC. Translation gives CAWAGLGGGRKETQYF.

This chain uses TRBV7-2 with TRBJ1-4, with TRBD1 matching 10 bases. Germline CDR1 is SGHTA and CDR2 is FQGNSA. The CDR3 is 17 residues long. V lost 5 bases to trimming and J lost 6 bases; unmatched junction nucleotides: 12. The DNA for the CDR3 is TGTGCCAGCAGCCCAGTCCCGGGACAGGGGCGGGATGAAAAACTGTTTTTT. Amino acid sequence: CASSPVPGQGRDEKLFF.

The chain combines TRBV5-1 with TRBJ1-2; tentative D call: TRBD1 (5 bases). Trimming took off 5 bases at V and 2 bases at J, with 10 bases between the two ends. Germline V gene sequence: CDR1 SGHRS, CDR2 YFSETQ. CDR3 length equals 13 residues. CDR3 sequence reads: CASRVDTNYGYTF. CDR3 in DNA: TGCGCCAGCAGGGTGGACACGAACTATGGCTACACCTTC.

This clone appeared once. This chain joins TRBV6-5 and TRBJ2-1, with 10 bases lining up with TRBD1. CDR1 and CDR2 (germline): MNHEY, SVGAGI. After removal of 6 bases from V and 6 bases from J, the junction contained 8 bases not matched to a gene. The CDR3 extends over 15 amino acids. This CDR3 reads CASSTGTGEGNEQFF. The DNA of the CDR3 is TGTGCCAGCAGCACCGGGACAGGGGAAGGCAATGAGCAGTTCTTC.

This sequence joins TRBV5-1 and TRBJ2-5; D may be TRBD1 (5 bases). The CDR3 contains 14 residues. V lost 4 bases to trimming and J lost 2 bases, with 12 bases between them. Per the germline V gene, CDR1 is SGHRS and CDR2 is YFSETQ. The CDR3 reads CASSLDSLQETQYF. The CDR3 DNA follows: TGCGCCAGCAGCCTCGACAGTCTTCAAGAGACCCAGTACTTC.

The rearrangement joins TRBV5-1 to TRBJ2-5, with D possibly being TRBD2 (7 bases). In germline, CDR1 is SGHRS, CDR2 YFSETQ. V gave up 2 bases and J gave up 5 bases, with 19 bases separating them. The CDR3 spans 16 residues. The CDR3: CASSFAGAGSIETQYF. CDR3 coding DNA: TGCGCCAGCAGCTTCGCGGGGGCCGGTTCAATTGAGACCCAGTACTTC.

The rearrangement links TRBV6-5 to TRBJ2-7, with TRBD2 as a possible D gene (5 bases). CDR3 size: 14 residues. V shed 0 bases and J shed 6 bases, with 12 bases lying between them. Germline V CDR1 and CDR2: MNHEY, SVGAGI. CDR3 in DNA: TGTGCCAGCAGTTACTCGAAAAGTAGCGCCGAGCAGTACTTC. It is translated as CASSYSKSSAEQYF.

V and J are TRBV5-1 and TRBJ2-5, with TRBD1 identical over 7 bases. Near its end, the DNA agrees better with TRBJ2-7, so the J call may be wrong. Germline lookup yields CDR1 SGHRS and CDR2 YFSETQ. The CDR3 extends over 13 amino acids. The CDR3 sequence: CASSPQGYSEQYF. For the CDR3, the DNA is TGCGCCAGCAGCCCACAGGGGTACTCCGAGCAGTACTTC.

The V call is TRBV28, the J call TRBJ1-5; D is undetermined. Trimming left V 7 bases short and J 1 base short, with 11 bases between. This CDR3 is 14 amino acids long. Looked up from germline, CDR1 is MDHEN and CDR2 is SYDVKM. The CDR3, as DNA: TGTGCCAGCAACTTAGGGAGCAGCAATCAGCCCCAGCATTTT. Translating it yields CASNLGSSNQPQHF.

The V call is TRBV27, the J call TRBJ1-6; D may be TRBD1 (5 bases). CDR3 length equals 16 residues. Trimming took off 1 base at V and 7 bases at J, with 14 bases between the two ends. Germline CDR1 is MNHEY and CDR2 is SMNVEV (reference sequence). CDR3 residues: CASSLYSQGNNSPLHF. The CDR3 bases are TGTGCCAGCAGTTTATACAGTCAGGGAAACAATTCACCCCTCCACTTT.

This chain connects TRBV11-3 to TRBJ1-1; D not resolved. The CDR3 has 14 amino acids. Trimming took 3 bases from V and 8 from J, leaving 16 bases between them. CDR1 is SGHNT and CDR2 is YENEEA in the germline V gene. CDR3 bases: TGTGCCAGCAGCTTGGGTCTCGAGTCTAGGGAAGCTTTCTTT. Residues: CASSLGLESREAFF.

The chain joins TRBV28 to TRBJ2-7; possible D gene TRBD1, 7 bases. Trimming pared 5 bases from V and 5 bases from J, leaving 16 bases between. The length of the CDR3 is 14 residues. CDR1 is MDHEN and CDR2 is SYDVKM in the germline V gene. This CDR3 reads CASSGGLGTDEQYF. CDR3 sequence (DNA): TGTGCCAGCAGTGGGGGGCTCGGGACAGACGAGCAGTACTTC.

CDR3 sequence (DNA): TGTGCCAGCAGGAGGGGCGGGGCAACTAATGAAAAACTGTTTTTT. It encodes CASRRGGATNEKLFF. V usage is TRBV28 and J usage is TRBJ1-4; possibly TRBD1 for D (5 bases). V lost 6 bases and J lost 0, with 11 bases in between. The CDR3 sequence is 15 residues long. CDR1 and CDR2 (germline): MDHEN, SYDVKM.

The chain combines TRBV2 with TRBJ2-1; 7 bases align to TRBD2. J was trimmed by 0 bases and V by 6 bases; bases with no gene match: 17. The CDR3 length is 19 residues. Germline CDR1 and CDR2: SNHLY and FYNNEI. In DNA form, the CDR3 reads TGTGCCAGCAGCTCTTGGACTAGTGCAATGTTAAGCTCCTACAATGAGCAGTTCTTC. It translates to CASSSWTSAMLSSYNEQFF.

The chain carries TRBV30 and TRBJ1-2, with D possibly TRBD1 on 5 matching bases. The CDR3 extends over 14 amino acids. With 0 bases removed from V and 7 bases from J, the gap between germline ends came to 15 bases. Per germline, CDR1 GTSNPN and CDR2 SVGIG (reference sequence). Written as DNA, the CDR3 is TGTGCCTGGAGTGTTACACTCCAGGGCGGTGGCTACACCTTC. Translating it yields CAWSVTLQGGGYTF.

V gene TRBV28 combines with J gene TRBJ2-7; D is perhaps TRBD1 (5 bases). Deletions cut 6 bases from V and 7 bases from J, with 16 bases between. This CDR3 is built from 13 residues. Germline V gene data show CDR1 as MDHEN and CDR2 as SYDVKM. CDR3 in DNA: TGTGCCAGCAGCATTCTTAGGGGAAAGGAGCAGTACTTC. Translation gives CASSILRGKEQYF.